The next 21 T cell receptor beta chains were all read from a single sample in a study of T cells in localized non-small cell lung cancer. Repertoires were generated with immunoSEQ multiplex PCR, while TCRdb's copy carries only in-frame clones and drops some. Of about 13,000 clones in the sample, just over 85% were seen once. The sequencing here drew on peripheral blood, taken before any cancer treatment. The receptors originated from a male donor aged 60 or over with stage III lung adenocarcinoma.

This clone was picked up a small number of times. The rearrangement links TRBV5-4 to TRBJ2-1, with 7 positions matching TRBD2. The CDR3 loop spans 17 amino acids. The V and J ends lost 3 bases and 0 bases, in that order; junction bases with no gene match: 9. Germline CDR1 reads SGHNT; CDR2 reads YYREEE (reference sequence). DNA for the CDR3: TGTGCCAGCAGCTCGCGCCGCCTAGCGGTCTCCTACAATGAGCAGTTCTTC. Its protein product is CASSSRRLAVSYNEQFF.

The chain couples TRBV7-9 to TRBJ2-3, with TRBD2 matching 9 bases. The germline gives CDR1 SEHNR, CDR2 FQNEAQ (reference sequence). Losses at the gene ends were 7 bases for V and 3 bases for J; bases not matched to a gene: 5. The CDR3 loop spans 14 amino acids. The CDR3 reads CASTPGLATDTQYF. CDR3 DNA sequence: TGTGCCAGCACCCCGGGACTAGCAACAGATACGCAGTATTTT.

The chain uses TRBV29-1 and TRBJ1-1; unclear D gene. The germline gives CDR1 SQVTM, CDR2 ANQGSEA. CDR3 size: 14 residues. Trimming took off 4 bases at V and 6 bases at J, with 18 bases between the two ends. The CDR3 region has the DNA TGCAGCGTTGGAGGATTCGGCGCGGAGGCTGAAGCTTTCTTT. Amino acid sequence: CSVGGFGAEAEAFF.

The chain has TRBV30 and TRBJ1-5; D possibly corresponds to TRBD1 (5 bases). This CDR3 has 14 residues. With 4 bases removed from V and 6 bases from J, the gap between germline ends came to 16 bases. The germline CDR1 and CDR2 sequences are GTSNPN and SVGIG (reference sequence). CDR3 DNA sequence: TGTGCCTGGAACCTGGGGCAGATTGGTCAGCCCCAGCATTTT. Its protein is CAWNLGQIGQPQHF.

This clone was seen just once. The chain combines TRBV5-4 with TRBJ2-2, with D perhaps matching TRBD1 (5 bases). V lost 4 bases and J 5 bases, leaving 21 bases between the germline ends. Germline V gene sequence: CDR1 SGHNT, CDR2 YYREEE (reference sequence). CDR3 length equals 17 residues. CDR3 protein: CASSPTGRALTTGELFF. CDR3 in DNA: TGTGCCAGCAGCCCAACGGGCAGGGCCTTAACGACCGGGGAGCTGTTTTTT.

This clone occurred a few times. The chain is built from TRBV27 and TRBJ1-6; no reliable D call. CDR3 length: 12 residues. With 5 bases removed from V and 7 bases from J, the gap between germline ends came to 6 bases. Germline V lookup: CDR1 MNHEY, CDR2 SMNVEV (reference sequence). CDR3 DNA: TGTGCCAGCAGTCCCACGAATTCACCCCTCCACTTT. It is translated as CASSPTNSPLHF.

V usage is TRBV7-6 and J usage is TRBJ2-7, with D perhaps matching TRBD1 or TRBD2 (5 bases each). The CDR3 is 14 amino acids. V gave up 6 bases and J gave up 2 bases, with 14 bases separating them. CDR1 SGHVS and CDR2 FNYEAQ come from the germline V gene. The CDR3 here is CASRPFPGPYEQYF. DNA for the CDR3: TGTGCCAGCAGGCCCTTTCCGGGACCCTACGAGCAGTACTTC.

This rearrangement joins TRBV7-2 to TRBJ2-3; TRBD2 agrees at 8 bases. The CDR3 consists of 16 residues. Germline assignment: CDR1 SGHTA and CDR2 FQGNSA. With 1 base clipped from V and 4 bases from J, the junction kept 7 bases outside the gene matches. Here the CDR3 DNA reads TGTGCCAGCAGCTTAGTTGGCGGGAGGAGGGCAGATACGCAGTATTTT. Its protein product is CASSLVGGRRADTQYF.

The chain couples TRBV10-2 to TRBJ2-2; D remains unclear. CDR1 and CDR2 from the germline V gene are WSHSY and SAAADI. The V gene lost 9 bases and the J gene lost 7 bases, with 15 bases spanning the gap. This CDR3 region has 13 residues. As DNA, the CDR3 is TGCGCCAGTTCCCAGTTGGGGATCGGGGAGCTGTTTTTT. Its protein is CASSQLGIGELFF.

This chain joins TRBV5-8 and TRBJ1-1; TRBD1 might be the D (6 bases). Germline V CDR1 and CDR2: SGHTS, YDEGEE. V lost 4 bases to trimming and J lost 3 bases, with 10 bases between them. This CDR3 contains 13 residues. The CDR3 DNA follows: TGTGCCAGCAGCAGCGGACAGCACACTGAAGCTTTCTTT. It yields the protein CASSSGQHTEAFF.

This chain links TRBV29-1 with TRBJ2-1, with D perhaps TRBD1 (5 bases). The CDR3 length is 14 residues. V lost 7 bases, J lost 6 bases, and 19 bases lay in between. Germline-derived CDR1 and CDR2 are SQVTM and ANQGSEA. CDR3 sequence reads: CSALVGVRVNEQFF. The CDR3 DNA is TGCAGCGCCCTGGTAGGGGTGCGCGTCAATGAGCAGTTCTTC.

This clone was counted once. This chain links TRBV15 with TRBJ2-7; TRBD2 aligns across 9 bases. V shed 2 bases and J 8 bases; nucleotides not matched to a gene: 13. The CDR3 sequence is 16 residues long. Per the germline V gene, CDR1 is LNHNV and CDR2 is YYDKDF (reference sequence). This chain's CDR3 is CATSRHLGTSLAQQYF. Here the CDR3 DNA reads TGTGCCACCAGCAGACACCTCGGGACTAGCCTTGCCCAGCAGTACTTC.

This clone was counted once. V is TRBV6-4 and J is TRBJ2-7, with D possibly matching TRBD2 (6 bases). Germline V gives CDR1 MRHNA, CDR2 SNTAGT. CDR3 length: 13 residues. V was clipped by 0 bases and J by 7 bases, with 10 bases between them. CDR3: CASSDSKGGEQYF. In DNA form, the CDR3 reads TGTGCCAGCAGTGACTCGAAGGGAGGAGAGCAGTACTTC.

CDR3 residues: CASSPWDREAFF. CDR3 nucleotides: TGTGCCAGCAGTCCTTGGGACAGGGAAGCTTTCTTT. The rearrangement links TRBV6-1 to TRBJ1-1; 8 bases are shared with TRBD1. Trimming removed 5 bases from V and 8 bases from J; junction bases left unmatched: 4. This CDR3 contains 12 residues. Looked up from germline, CDR1 is MNHNS and CDR2 is SASEGT.

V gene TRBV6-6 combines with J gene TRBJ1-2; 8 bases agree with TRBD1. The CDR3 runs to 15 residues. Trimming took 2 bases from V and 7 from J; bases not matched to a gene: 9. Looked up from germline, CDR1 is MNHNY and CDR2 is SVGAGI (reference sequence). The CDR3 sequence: CASSYETGEITGYTF. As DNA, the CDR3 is TGTGCCAGCAGTTACGAGACAGGGGAGATTACTGGCTACACCTTC.

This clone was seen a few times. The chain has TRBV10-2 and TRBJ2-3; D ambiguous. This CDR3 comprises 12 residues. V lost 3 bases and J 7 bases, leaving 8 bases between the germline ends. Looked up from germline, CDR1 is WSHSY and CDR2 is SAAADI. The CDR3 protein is CASSDVWNTQYF. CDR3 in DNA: TGCGCCAGCAGTGACGTGTGGAATACGCAGTATTTT.

The CDR3 loop is CASSERGPDTQYF. The CDR3 DNA reads as TGTGCCAGCAGTGAAAGGGGACCAGATACGCAGTATTTT. The V gene is TRBV2, the J gene TRBJ2-3; D might be TRBD1 or TRBD2, each matching 5 bases. Germline CDR1 reads SNHLY; CDR2 reads FYNNEI. Deletions cut 2 bases from V and 4 bases from J, with 7 bases between. The CDR3 is made up of 13 amino acids.

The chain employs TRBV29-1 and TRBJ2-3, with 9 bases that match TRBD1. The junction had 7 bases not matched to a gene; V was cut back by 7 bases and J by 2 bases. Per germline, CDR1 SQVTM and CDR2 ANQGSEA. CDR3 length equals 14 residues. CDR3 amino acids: CSAGDRELTDTQYF. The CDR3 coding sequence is TGCAGCGCCGGGGACAGGGAGCTCACAGATACGCAGTATTTT.

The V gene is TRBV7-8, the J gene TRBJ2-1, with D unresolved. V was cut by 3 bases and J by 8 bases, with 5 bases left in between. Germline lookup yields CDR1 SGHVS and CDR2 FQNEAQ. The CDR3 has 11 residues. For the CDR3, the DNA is TGTGCCAGCAGCTTCGTCGATGAGCAGTTCTTC. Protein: CASSFVDEQFF.

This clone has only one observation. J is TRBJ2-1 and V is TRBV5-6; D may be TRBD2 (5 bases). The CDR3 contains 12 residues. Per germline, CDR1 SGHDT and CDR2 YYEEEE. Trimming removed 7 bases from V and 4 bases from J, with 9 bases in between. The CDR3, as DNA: TGTGCCAGCGGTAGAGGGTACAATGAGCAGTTCTTC. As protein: CASGRGYNEQFF.

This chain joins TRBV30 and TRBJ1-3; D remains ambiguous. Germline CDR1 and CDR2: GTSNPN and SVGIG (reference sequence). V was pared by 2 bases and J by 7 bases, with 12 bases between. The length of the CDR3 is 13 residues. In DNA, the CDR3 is TGTGCCTGGAGTATGGGGAGGGCGAACACCATATATTTT. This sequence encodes CAWSMGRANTIYF.